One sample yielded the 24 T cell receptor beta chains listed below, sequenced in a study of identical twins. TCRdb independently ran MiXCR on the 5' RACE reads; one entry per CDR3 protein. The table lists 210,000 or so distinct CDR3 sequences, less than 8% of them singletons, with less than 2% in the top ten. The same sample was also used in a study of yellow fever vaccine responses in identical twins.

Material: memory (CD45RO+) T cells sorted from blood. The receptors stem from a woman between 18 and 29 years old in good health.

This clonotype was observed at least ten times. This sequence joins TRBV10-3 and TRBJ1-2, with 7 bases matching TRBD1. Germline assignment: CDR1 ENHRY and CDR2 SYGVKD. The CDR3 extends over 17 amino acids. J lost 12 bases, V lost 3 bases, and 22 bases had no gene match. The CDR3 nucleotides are TGTGCCATCAGTGACCTCCGCATCGGCGAAAACGAGGGGGCTGACACCTTC. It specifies CAISDLRIGENEGADTF.

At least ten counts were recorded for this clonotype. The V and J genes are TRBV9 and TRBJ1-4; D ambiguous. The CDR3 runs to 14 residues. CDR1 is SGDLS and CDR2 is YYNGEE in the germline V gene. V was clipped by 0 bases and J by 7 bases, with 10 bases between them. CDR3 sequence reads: CASSVEHGPEKLFF. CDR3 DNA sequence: TGTGCCAGCAGCGTAGAACATGGGCCTGAAAAACTGTTTTTT.

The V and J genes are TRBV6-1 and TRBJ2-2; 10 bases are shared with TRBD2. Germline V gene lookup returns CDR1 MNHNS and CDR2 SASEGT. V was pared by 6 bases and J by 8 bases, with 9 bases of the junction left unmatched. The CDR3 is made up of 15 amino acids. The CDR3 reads CASSETLAGVGELFF. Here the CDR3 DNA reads TGTGCCAGCAGCGAAACCCTAGCGGGAGTTGGGGAGCTGTTTTTT.

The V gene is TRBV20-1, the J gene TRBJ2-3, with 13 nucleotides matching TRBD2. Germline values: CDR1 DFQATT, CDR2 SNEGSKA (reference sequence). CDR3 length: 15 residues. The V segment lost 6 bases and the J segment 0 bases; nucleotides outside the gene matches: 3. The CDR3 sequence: CSALAGGPSTDTQYF. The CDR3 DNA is TGCAGTGCACTAGCGGGGGGGCCAAGCACAGATACGCAGTATTTT.

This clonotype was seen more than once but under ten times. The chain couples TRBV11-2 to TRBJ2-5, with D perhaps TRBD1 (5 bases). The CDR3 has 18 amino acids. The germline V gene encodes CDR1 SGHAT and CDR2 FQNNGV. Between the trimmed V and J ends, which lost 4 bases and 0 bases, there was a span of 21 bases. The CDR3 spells CASSSRTKTQGYQETQYF. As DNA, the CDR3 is TGTGCCAGCAGCTCACGGACCAAGACTCAGGGTTACCAAGAGACCCAGTACTTC.

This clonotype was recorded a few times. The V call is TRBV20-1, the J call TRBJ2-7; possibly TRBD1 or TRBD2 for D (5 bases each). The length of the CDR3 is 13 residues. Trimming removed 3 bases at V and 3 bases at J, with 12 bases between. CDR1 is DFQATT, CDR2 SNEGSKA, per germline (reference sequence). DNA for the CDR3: TGCAGTGCTAGCAAGGGACCGCGCTACGAGCAGTACTTC. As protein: CSASKGPRYEQYF.

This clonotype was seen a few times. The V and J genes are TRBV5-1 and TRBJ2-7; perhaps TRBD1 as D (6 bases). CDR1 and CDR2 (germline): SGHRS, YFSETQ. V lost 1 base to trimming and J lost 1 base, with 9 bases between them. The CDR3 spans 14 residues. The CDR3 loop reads CASSLIQGSYEQYF. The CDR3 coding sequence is TGCGCCAGCAGCTTGATACAGGGATCCTACGAGCAGTACTTC.

DNA of the CDR3: TGCGCCAGCAGGCCCCTAGCGGGGGGCGCCGGGGAGCTGTTTTTT. Translation gives CASRPLAGGAGELFF. This chain joins TRBV5-1 and TRBJ2-2, with 11 bases lining up with TRBD2. Looked up from germline, CDR1 is SGHRS and CDR2 is YFSETQ. Unmatched junction bases numbered 6, after V lost 5 bases and J lost 6 bases. The CDR3 sequence is 15 residues long.

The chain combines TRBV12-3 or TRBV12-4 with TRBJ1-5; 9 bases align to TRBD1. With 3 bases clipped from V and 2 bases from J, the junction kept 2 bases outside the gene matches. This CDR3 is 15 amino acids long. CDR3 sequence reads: CASSFRQGGNQPQHF. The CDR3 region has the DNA TGTGCCAGCAGTTTCCGACAGGGGGGCAATCAGCCCCAGCATTTT.

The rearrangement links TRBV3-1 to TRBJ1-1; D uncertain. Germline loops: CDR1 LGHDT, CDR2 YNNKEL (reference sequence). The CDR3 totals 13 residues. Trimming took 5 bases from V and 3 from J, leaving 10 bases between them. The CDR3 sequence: CASSSLRDTEAFF. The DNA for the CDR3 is TGTGCCAGCAGCTCCCTTCGAGACACTGAAGCTTTCTTT.

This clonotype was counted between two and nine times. In DNA form, the CDR3 reads TGCGCCAGCAGCTTGTCTGGCGGGGGCCACAATGAGCAGTTCTTC. Residues: CASSLSGGGHNEQFF. The chain is built from TRBV5-1 and TRBJ2-1; possibly TRBD2 for D (7 bases). V was trimmed by 1 base and J by 5 bases, leaving 13 bases between them. This CDR3 has 15 residues. Germline values: CDR1 SGHRS, CDR2 YFSETQ.

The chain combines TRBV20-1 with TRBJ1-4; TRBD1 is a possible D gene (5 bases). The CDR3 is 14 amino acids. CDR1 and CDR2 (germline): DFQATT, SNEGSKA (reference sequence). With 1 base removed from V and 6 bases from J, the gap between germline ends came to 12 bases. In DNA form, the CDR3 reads TGCAGTGCTAGAGGAGGGACGGGGGATGAAAAACTGTTTTTT. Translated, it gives CSARGGTGDEKLFF.

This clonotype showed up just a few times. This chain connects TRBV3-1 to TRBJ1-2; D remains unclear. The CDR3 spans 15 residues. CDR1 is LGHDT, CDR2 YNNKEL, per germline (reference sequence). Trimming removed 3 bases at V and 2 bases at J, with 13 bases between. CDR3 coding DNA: TGTGCCAGCAGCCACCCGGGAGAAGCGAACTATGGCTACACCTTC. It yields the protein CASSHPGEANYGYTF.

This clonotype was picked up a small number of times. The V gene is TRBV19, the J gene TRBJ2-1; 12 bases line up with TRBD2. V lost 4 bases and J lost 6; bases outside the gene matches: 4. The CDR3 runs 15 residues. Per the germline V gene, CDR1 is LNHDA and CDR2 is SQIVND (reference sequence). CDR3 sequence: CASSTGLAGTNEQFF. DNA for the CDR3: TGTGCCAGTAGTACCGGACTAGCGGGAACCAATGAGCAGTTCTTC.

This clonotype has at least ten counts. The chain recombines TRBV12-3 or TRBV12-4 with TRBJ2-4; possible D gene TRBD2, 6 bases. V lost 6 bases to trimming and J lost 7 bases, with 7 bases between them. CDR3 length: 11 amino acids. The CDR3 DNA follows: TGTGCCAGCAGGCGGGACAACATTCAGTACTTC. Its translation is CASRRDNIQYF.

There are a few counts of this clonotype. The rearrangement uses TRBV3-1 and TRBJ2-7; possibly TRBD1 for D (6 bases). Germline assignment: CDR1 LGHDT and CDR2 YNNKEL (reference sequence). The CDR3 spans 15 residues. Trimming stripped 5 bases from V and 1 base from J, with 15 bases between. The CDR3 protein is CASSNTGPRSYEQYF. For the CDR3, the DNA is TGTGCCAGCAGCAACACAGGGCCCCGGTCCTACGAGCAGTACTTC.

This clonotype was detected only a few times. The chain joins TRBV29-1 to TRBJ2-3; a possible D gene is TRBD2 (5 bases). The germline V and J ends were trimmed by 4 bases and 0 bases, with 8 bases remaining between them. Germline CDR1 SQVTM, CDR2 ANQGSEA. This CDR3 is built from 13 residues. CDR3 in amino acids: CSVGSGSTDTQYF. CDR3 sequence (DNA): TGCAGCGTTGGAAGCGGTAGCACAGATACGCAGTATTTT.

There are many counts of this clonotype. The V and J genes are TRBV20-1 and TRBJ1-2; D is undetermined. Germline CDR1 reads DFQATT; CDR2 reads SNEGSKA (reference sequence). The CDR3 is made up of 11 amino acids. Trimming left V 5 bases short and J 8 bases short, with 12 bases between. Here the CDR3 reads CSAYDGIGYTF. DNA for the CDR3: TGCAGTGCTTACGACGGCATAGGCTACACCTTC.

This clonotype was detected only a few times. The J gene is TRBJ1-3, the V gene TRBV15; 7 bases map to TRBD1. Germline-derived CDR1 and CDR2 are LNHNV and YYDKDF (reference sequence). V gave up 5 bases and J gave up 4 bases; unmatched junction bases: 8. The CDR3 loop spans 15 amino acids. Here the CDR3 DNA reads TGTGCCACCAGCCCGAGACAGGGTGACGGAAACACCATATATTTT. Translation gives CATSPRQGDGNTIYF.

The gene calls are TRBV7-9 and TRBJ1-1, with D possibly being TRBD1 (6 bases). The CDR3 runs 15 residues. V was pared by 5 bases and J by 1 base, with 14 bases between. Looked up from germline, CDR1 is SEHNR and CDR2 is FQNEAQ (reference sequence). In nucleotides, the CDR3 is TGTGCCAGCAGCCCCGGGGACATCTCGAACACTGAAGCTTTCTTT. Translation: CASSPGDISNTEAFF. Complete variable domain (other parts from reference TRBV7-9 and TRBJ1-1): DTGVSQNPRHKITKRGQNVTFRCDPISEHNRLYWYRQTLGQGPEFLTYFQNEAQLEKSRLLSDRFSAERPKGSFSTLEIQRTEQGDSAMYLCASSPGDISNTEAFFGQGTRLTVV.

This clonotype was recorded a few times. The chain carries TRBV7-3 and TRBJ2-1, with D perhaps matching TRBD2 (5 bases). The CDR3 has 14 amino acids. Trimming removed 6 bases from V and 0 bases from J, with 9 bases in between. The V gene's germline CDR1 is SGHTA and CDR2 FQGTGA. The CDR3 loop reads CASSRAGSYNEQFF. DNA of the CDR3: TGTGCCAGCAGTAGGGCGGGCTCCTACAATGAGCAGTTCTTC.

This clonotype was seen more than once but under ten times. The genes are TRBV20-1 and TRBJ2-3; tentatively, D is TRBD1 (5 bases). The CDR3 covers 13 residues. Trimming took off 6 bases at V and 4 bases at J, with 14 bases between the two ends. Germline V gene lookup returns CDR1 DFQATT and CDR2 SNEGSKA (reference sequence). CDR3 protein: CSAVPGYADTQYF. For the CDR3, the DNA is TGCAGTGCCGTTCCAGGGTACGCAGATACGCAGTATTTT.

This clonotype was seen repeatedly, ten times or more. CDR3 in DNA: TGCAGTGCCAGCGGACTAGCGGGCCCCTACGAGCAGTACTTC. Translating gives CSASGLAGPYEQYF. The chain couples TRBV20-1 to TRBJ2-7; 11 nucleotides match TRBD2. Germline CDR1 reads DFQATT; CDR2 reads SNEGSKA (reference sequence). Unmatched junction bases numbered 6, after V lost 6 bases and J lost 2 bases. The CDR3 consists of 14 residues.

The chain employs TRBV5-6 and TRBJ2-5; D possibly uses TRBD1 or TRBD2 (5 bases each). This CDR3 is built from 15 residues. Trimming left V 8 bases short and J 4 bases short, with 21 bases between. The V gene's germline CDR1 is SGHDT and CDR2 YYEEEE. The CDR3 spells CASSGGRGVRETQYF. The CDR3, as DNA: TGTGCCAGTTCGGGTGGACGGGGCGTAAGAGAGACCCAGTACTTC.